This T cell receptor (beta chain) was observed in a study of glioma-infiltrating T cells. As for the study in general: Glioma patients had dexamethasone for six or fewer days before surgery. Study results and caveats: Non-neoplastic patients had below-expected tissue-blood divergence, while all gliomas exceeded expectation.

Using RNA template, CDR3s of TCR alpha and beta were amplified with iRepertoire arm-PCR. From the multiplex PCR reads, TCRdb called clonotypes with MiXCR, one entry per CDR3 protein. This sample carries more than 350,000 distinct CDR3 sequences, around 45% of them seen once, and the ten largest clones take 9.5% to 15%. The CDR3 is 12 residues long. V lost 3 bases and J 5 bases, leaving 7 bases between the germline ends. From germline, CDR1 is DFQATT and CDR2 SNEGSKA (reference sequence). This clonotype has just a few counts. Its antigen is not known. This chain joins TRBV20-1 and TRBJ2-2; D remains unclear. Sequences were obtained from glioma tissue, nonneoplastic brain tissue, or PBMCs (not recorded which). This TCR was recovered from a human donor with low-grade glioma or glioblastoma, undergoing nonglioma brain surgery, or in good health (not recorded which). Written as DNA, the CDR3 is TGCAGTGCTAGTTTTTTGACCGGGGAGCTGTTTTTT. Its translation: CSASFLTGELFF.